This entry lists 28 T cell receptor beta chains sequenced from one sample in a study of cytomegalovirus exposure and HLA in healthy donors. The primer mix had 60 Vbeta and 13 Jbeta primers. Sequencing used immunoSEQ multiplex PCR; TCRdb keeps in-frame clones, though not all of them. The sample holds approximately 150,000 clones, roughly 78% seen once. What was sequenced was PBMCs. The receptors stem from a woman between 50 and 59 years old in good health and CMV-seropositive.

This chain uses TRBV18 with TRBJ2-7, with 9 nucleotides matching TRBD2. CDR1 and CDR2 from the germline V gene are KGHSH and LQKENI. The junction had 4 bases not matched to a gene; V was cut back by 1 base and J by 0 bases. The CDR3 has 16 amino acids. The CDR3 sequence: CASSPLAGVSSYEQYF. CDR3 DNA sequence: TGTGCCAGCTCACCACTAGCGGGGGTTAGCTCCTACGAGCAGTACTTC.

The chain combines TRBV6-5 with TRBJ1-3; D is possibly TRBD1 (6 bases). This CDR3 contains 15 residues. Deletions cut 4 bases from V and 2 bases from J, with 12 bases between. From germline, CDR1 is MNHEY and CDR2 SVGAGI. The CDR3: CASSLEGTTGNTIYF. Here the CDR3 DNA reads TGTGCCAGCAGTTTAGAGGGGACAACTGGAAACACCATATATTTT.

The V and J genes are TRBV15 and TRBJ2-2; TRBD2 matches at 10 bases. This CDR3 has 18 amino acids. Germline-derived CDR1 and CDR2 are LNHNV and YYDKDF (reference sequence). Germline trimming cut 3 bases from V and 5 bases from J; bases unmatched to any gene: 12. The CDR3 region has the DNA TGTGCCACCAGCAGTGGGGGTCTAGCGGGGGAGGATACCGGGGAGCTGTTTTTT. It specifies CATSSGGLAGEDTGELFF.

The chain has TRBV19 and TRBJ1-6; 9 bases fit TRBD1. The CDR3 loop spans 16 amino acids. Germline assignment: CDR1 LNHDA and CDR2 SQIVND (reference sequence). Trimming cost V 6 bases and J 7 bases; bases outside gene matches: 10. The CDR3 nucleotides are TGTGCCAGTAGAATTGGGGGACAGGGCAAAAATTCACCCCTCCACTTT. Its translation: CASRIGGQGKNSPLHF.

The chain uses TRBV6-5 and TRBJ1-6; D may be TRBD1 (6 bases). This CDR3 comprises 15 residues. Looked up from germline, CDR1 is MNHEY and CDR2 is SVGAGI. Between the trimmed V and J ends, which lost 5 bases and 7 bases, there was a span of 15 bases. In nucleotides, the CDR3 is TGTGCCAGCAGTCGCTTCAGGGGAGGGAATTCACCCCTCCACTTT. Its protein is CASSRFRGGNSPLHF.

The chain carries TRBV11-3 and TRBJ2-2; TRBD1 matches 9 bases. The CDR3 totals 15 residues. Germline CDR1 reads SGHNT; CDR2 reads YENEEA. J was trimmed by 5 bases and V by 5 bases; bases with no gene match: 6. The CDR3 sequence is CASSEGQGGTGELFF. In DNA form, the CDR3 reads TGTGCCAGCAGCGAGGGACAGGGAGGGACCGGGGAGCTGTTTTTT.

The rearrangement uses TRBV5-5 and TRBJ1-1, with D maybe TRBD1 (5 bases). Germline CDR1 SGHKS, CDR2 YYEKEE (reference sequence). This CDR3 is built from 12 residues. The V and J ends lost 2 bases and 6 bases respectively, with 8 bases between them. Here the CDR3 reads CASSFGGAEAFF. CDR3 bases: TGTGCCAGCAGCTTTGGAGGGGCTGAAGCTTTCTTT.

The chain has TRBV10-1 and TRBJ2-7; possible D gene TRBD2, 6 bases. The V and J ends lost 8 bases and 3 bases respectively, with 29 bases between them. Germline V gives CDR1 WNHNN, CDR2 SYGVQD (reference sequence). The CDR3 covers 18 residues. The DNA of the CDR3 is TGCGCCAGCTATACTAGGGGAGGCTGGGGGTTGAGGGTCTACGAGCAGTACTTC. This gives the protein CASYTRGGWGLRVYEQYF.

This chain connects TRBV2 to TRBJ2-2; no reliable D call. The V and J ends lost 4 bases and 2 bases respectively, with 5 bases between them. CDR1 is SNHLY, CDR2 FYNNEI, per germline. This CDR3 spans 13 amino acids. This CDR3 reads CASSGPNTGELFF. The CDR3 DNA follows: TGTGCCAGCAGTGGTCCAAACACCGGGGAGCTGTTTTTT.

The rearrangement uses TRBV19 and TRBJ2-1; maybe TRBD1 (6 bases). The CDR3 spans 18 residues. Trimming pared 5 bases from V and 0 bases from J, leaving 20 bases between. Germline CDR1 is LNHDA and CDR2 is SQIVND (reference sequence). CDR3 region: CASSPPPGQWSSYNEQFF. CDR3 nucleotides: TGTGCCAGTAGTCCCCCTCCGGGACAATGGAGCTCCTACAATGAGCAGTTCTTC.

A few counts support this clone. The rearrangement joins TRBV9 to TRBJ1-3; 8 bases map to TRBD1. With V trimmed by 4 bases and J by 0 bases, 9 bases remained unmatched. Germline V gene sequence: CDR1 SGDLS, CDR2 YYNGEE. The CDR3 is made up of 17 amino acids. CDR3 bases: TGTGCCAGCAGCAGCACAGGGGGATACTCCTCTGGAAACACCATATATTTT. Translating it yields CASSSTGGYSSGNTIYF.

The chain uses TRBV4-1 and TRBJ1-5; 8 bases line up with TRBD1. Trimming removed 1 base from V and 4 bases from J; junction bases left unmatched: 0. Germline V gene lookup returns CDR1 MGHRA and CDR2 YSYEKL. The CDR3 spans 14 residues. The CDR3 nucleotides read TGCGCCAGCAGCCAAGGACAGGGGAATCAGCCCCAGCATTTT. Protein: CASSQGQGNQPQHF.

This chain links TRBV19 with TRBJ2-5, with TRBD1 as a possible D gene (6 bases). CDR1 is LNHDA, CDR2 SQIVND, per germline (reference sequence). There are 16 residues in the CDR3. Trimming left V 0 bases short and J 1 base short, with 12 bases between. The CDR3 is CASSIDSTGLQETQYF. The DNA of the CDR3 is TGTGCCAGTAGTATAGATTCAACAGGGCTCCAAGAGACCCAGTACTTC.

Written as DNA, the CDR3 is TGTGCCAGTAGTAGGATAGGACAGGGGATGTACGAGCAGTACTTC. Translation: CASSRIGQGMYEQYF. The rearrangement links TRBV19 to TRBJ2-7, with TRBD1 matching 9 bases. Germline CDR1 reads LNHDA; CDR2 reads SQIVND (reference sequence). V dropped 4 bases and J dropped 4; count of bases not matched to a gene: 8. The CDR3 runs to 15 residues.

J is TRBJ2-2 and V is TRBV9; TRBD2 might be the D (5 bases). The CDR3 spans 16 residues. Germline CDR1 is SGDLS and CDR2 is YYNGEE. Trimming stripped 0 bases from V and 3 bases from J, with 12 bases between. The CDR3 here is CASSVVPSGDTGELFF. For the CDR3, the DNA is TGTGCCAGCAGCGTAGTTCCCAGCGGTGACACCGGGGAGCTGTTTTTT.

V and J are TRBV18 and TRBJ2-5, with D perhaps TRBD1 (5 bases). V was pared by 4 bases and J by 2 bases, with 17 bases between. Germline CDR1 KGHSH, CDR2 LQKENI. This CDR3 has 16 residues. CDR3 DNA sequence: TGTGCCAGCTCACTAGCTTCAGGGCCCCCACAAGAGACCCAGTACTTC. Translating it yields CASSLASGPPQETQYF.

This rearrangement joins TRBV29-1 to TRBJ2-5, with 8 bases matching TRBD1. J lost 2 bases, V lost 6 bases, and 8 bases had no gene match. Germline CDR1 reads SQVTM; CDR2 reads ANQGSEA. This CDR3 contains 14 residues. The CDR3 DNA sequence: TGCAGCGTGGAGCGAAGACAGGGGCAAGAGACCCAGTACTTC. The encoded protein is CSVERRQGQETQYF.

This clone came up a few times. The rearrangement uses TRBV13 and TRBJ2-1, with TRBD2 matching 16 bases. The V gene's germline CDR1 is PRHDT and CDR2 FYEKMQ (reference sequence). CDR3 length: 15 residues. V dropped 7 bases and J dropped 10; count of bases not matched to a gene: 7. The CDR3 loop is CASIKGLAGGEEQFF. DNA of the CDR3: TGTGCCAGCATCAAGGGACTAGCGGGGGGGGAAGAGCAGTTCTTC.

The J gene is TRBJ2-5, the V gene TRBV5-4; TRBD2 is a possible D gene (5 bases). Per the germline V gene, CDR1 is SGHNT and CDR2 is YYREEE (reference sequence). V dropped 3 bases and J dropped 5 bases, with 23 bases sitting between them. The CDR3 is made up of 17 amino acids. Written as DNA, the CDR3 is TGTGCCAGCAGCTCACCACCCGCCGGCATTAGAGGGGAGACCCAGTACTTC. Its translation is CASSSPPAGIRGETQYF.

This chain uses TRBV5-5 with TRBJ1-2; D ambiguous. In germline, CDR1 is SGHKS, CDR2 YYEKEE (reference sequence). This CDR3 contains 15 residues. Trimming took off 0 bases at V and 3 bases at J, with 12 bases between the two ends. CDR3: CASSLVGGADYGYTF. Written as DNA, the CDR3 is TGTGCCAGCAGCTTGGTCGGCGGAGCCGACTATGGCTACACCTTC.

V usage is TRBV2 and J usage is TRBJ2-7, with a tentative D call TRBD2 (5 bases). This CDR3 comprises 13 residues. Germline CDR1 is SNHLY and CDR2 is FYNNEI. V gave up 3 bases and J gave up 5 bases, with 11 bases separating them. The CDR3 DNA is TGTGCCAGCAGTGACGAGGGTGGCAACGAGCAGTACTTC. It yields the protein CASSDEGGNEQYF. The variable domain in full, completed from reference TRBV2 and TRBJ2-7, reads EPEVTQTPSHQVTQMGQEVILRCVPISNHLYFYWYRQILGQKVEFLVSFYNNEISEKSEIFDDQFSVERPDGSNFTLKIRSTKLEDSAMYFCASSDEGGNEQYFGPGTRLTVT.

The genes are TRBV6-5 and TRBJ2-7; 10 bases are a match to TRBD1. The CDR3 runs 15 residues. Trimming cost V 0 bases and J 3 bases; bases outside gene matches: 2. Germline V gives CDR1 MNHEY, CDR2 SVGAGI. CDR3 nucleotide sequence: TGTGCCAGCAGTTACTCTCGGACAGGGGGCTACGAGCAGTACTTC. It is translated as CASSYSRTGGYEQYF.

The CDR3 here is CASSSRDSSYEQYF. The CDR3 nucleotides are TGCGCCAGCAGCTCCCGGGACAGTTCCTACGAGCAGTACTTC. This sequence joins TRBV5-1 and TRBJ2-7; 7 positions match TRBD1. In germline, CDR1 is SGHRS, CDR2 YFSETQ. V lost 3 bases, J lost 1 base, and 4 bases stayed unmatched. The CDR3 sequence is 14 residues long.

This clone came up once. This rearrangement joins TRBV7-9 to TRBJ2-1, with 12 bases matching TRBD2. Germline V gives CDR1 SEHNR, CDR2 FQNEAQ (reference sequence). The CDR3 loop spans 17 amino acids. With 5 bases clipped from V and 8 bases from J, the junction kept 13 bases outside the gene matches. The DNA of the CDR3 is TGTGCCAGCAGCCGAACGAATCTAGCGGGGGGGCCTGATGAGCAGTTCTTC. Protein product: CASSRTNLAGGPDEQFF.

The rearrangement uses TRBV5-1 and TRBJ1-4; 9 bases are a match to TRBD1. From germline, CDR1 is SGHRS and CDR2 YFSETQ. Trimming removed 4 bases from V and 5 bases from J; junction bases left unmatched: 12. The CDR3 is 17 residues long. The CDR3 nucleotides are TGCGCCAGCAGCCCACGTCCCGGGACAGGGACAAATGAAAAACTGTTTTTT. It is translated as CASSPRPGTGTNEKLFF.

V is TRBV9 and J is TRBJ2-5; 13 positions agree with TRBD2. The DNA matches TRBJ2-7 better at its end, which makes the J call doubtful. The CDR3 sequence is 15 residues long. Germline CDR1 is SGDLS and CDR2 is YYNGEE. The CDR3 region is CASSRTSGGADEQYF. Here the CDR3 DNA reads TGTGCCAGCAGCCGCACTAGCGGGGGGGCCGACGAGCAGTACTTC.

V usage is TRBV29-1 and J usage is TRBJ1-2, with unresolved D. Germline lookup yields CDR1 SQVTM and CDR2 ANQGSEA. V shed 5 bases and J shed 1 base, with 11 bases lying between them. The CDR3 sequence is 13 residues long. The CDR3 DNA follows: TGCAGCGTTCCGGGAGAACTTAACTATGGCTACACCTTC. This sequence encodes CSVPGELNYGYTF.

CDR3 sequence reads: CASSQEQGVGYGYTF. CDR3 sequence (DNA): TGTGCCAGCAGCCAAGAACAGGGGGTAGGTTATGGCTACACCTTC. This sequence joins TRBV14 and TRBJ1-2, with 8 bases fitting TRBD1. This CDR3 is built from 15 residues. Trimming took 0 bases from V and 5 from J; bases not matched to a gene: 5. CDR1 and CDR2 (germline): SGHDN, FVKESK.